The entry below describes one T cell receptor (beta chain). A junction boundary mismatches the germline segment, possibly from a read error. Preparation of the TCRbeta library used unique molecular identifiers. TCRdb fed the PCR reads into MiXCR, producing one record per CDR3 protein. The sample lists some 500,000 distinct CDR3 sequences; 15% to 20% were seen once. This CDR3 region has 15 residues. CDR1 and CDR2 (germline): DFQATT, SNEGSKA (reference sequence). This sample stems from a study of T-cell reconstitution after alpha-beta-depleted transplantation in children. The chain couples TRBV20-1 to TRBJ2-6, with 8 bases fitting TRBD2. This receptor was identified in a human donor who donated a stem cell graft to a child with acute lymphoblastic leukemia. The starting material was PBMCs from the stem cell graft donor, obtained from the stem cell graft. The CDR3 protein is CSALPGGARANGLTF. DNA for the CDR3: TGCAGTGCGCTTCCCGGGGGGGCCCGGGCCAACGGCCTGACTTTC.